The rows below give T cell receptor beta chains drawn from one sample of a study of cytomegalovirus exposure and HLA in healthy donors. Sequenced by immunoSEQ multiplex PCR; TCRdb stores in-frame clones only, minus some. The sample data list some 130,000 clones. Sequenced: PBMCs. The origin of the receptors is a man between 18 and 35 years old in good health and CMV-seronegative. The CDR3 runs from the conserved cysteine through the conserved F or W.

CDR3 protein: CASSVTSGSVYEQYF; V gene: TRBV7-2; CDR3 length: 15; J gene: TRBJ2-7
CDR3 protein: CASSIGIPGFGQPQHF; V gene: TRBV19; CDR3 length: 16; J gene: TRBJ1-5
CDR3 protein: CASSSHGEGPYEQYF; V gene: TRBV7-2; CDR3 length: 15; J gene: TRBJ2-7
CDR3 protein: CASSQLTGENEKLFF; V gene: TRBV27; CDR3 length: 15; J gene: TRBJ1-4
CDR3 protein: CASSSGTGRELYGYTF; V gene: TRBV7-3; CDR3 length: 16; J gene: TRBJ1-2
CDR3 protein: CASSTRTSGNNEQFF; V gene: TRBV9; CDR3 length: 15; J gene: TRBJ2-1
CDR3 protein: CASSLGWGDNQPQHF; V gene: TRBV7-9; CDR3 length: 15; J gene: TRBJ1-5
CDR3 protein: CASSFLWTSGYPYEQYF; V gene: TRBV27; CDR3 length: 17; J gene: TRBJ2-7
CDR3 protein: CASSLGGGASEQYF; V gene: TRBV11-3; CDR3 length: 14; J gene: TRBJ2-7
CDR3 protein: CASSARTGPPYEQYF; V gene: TRBV7-9; CDR3 length: 15; J gene: TRBJ2-7
CDR3 protein: CASSRGGSSYEQYF; V gene: TRBV7-3; CDR3 length: 14; J gene: TRBJ2-7